This T cell receptor (beta chain) came from a study of blood T cell repertoires in COVID-19. Overall study context: The United States, Italy and Spain provided the acute and convalescent COVID-19 samples. Sources were T cells, B-cell-depleted T cells, or PBMCs; the material itself was cDNA or gDNA.

Germline V gene data show CDR1 as SGHVS and CDR2 as FNYEAQ. There are 15 residues in the CDR3. Trimming removed 1 base at V and 4 bases at J, with 10 bases between. Clones were read by immunoSEQ multiplex PCR, and TCRdb kept only the in-frame ones, dropping some. This repertoire shows about 170,000 clones, around 89% found once; its top ten account for about 2.1%. The chain has TRBV7-6 and TRBJ2-2; maybe TRBD2 (7 bases). The sequenced material came from peripheral blood. This sequence originates from a man aged 50 or older who had recovered from COVID-19. The chain's CDR3 is CASSLEGGPTGELFF. The CDR3 coding sequence is TGTGCCAGCAGCTTAGAGGGGGGGCCCACCGGGGAGCTGTTTTTT.